This TCR beta chain was observed in a study of T cells in Graves' hyperthyroidism and ophthalmopathy. Comments on this clonotype: The antigen is undetermined.

Findings and caveats of the study: Most thyroid clonotypes with frequency above 0.001 were detected in blood.

This CDR3 region has 17 residues. CDR1 is LNHNV, CDR2 YYDKDF, per germline (reference sequence). J gave up 0 bases and V 1 base, and 4 bases lay outside the gene matches. The TCR beta CDR3 regions underwent amplification using RNA transcripts as the source. In the first-round RT-PCR of the TCR CDR3, the HTBI primer set was used. TCRdb processed the multiplex PCR reads anew with MiXCR; each CDR3 protein has one entry. The sample records some 620,000 distinct CDR3 sequences, roughly 17% being singletons. Specimen: blood. The genes are TRBV15 and TRBJ1-4, with TRBD1 identical over 8 bases. The clonotype comes from a woman younger than 45 with Graves' hyperthyroidism. The CDR3: CATSRGRGQATNEKLFF. The CDR3 coding sequence is TGTGCCACCAGCAGAGGCAGGGGACAGGCAACTAATGAAAAACTGTTTTTT. The full variable domain, its missing parts supplied by reference TRBV15 and TRBJ1-4, is DAMVIQNPRYQVTQFGKPVTLSCSQTLNHNVMYWYQQKSSQAPKLLFHYYDKDFNNEADTPDNFQSRRPNTSFCFLDIRSPGLGDTAMYLCATSRGRGQATNEKLFFGSGTQLSVL.